The 3 T cell receptor beta chains in this list originate from one sample, sequenced in a study of shared T cell receptors in the human thymus. Clones were read by immunoSEQ multiplex PCR, and TCRdb kept only the in-frame ones, dropping some. The sample shows 500,000 to 750,000 clones, 70% to 90% of them seen only once. The data also belong to a second study, concerning human thymus T cells.

Sequenced input: thymocytes. The receptors were gathered from a boy under two years old with a congenital heart defect.

The V call is TRBV27, the J call TRBJ1-2, with a possible D match to TRBD1 (5 bases). In germline, CDR1 is MNHEY, CDR2 SMNVEV (reference sequence). Trimming cost V 7 bases and J 3 bases, with 15 bases left between them. The CDR3 runs to 14 residues. The CDR3 here is CASKGQGLDYGYTF. The CDR3 DNA reads as TGTGCCAGCAAGGGCCAGGGACTTGACTATGGCTACACCTTC.

This chain uses TRBV4-3 with TRBJ2-2; the match to TRBD1 covers 8 bases. Per germline, CDR1 LGHNA and CDR2 YSLEER. The CDR3 totals 17 residues. V shed 0 bases and J 2 bases; nucleotides not matched to a gene: 5. The CDR3 bases are TGCGCCAGCAGCCAAGAGCCCAGGGGGCGAAACACCGGGGAGCTGTTTTTT. The encoded protein is CASSQEPRGRNTGELFF.

The rearrangement uses TRBV15 and TRBJ2-1, with D perhaps matching TRBD2 (5 bases). The CDR3 spans 15 residues. Germline values: CDR1 LNHNV, CDR2 YYDKDF (reference sequence). V was trimmed by 0 bases and J by 6 bases, leaving 12 bases between them. CDR3 amino acids: CATSRDLGSTNEQFF. The DNA for the CDR3 is TGTGCCACCAGCAGAGATCTGGGGAGTACCAATGAGCAGTTCTTC. Full variable domain (remainder filled in from reference TRBV15 and TRBJ2-1): DAMVIQNPRYQVTQFGKPVTLSCSQTLNHNVMYWYQQKSSQAPKLLFHYYDKDFNNEADTPDNFQSRRPNTSFCFLDIRSPGLGDTAMYLCATSRDLGSTNEQFFGPGTRLTVL.